The sequence of this T cell receptor beta chain was determined in a study of blood T cell repertoires in COVID-19 (dated by TCRdb to about 2020). Regarding the research as a whole: Samples from collaborators originated in the United States, Italy and Spain and spanned both the acute and convalescent phases of COVID-19. The prospective study material was composed of cDNA or gDNA derived from T cells, B-cell-depleted T cells, or PBMCs. Deeply sampled blood TCRbeta repertoires from subjects exposed to, actively infected with, or recovered from COVID-19 were included in the dataset. A freely available public database, intended as a resource for researchers studying the immune response to SARS-CoV-2, is where the repertoires were released. The samples were drawn from the first 160 participants of the ongoing ImmuneRACE study and from some 1,300 subjects provided by 6 global collaborators. Sample metadata almost always included a de-identified subject ID, COVID-19 status, age in years and sex. Where available, HLA class I and class II types were obtained from metadata supplied by the sample provider rather than from assay-based typing.

Here is what the overall study found, with its caveats: Clinical and demographic metadata were provided uncurated, with the amount varying by source and participant.

TCRbeta CDR3 regions were amplified from genomic DNA by means of the immunoSEQ Assay, a bias-controlled multiplex PCR. The authors' analysis ran thus. The number of nucleated cells in each sample was estimated from the amplification of reference gene primers within the assay. To quantify the absolute abundance of each unique TCRbeta CDR3 rearrangement, sequence reads were collapsed and filtered. For each sample, productive Simpson clonality was calculated as the square root of Simpson's diversity index across productive rearrangements. TCRdb carries this immuneACCESS record with in-frame sequences only. Its versions omit some clonotypes, under half of them owing to an unresolved V gene in the studies checked, with the rest unexplained. D and trimming come from the DNA, and the V and J calls and clone size come from that table. In this sample the table shows about 250,000 clones, about 90% of which occur a single time. Around 3.3% of the sample is in the top ten clones.

As for this clone: It lacks a known antigen. No much larger clone exists at a distance of one base, and base qualities are not known.

Each collaborating institution followed its own protocols to collect whole blood in K2EDTA tubes. For TCRbeta analysis, collaborators shipped samples as frozen whole blood, isolated PBMCs, or DNA extracted from either of those sample types. The source material was peripheral blood. This TCR was sampled from a man aged 18 to 29 with active or convalescent COVID-19.

The CDR3 amino acid sequence is: CASSSALSSGRSSYNEQFF. The sequence in DNA is TGTGCCAGCAGCTCAGCACTGTCTAGCGGGAGGTCCTCCTACAATGAGCAGTTCTTC. The chain couples TRBV13 to TRBJ2-1, with 11 junctional bases fitting TRBD2. CDR1 PRHDT and CDR2 FYEKMQ are derived from the germline V gene (reference sequence). The CDR3 numbers 19 residues from cysteine through phenylalanine. The kept DNA is CDR3 alone, 57 bases in frame from the first base. Germline trimming: 4 bases from V, 0 bases from J; junction bases outside gene matches: 11.